This T cell receptor beta chain is drawn from a study of beta chain features in type 1 diabetes. Study at large: Over all samples combined, some 99,000,000 sorted cells were examined. Study-level findings and limits: HLA influence on TCRB rearrangement stayed unresolved here.

Notes on this clone: As yet, its antigen is unknown.

Every bit of the isolated RNA underwent reverse transcription, so sequencing read expressed TCRB transcripts. Profiled with immunoSEQ multiplex PCR; TCRdb holds only in-frame clones, not every one. The sample records 350,000 or so clones, around 20% being singletons. The junction had 9 bases not matched to a gene; V was cut back by 4 bases and J by 8 bases. CDR1 and CDR2 from the germline V gene are SGHTA and FQGNSA. This CDR3 region has 14 residues. The source material was naive CD4+ T cells from blood. J is TRBJ1-1 and V is TRBV7-2; TRBD1 aligns across 8 bases. This TCR derives from a woman between 18 and 30 years old in good health. The chain's CDR3 is CASSSGQAGLEAFF. The CDR3 nucleotides are TGTGCCAGCAGCTCGGGACAGGCGGGTTTAGAAGCTTTCTTT.